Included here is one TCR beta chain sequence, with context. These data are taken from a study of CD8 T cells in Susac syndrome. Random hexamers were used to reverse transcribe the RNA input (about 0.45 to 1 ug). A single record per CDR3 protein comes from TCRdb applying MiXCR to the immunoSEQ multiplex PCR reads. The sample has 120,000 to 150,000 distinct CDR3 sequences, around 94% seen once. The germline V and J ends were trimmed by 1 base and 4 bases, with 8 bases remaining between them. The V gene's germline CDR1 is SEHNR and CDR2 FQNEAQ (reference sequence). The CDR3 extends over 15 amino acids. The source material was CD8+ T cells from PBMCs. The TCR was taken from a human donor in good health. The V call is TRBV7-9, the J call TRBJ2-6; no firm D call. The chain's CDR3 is CASSLVPSGANVLTF. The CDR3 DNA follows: TGTGCCAGCAGCTTAGTACCGTCCGGGGCCAACGTCCTGACTTTC.